A selection of T cell receptor beta chains follows, all from one sample in a study of blood T cell repertoires in COVID-19. The data were produced by immunoSEQ multiplex PCR, yet TCRdb's version contains in-frame clones alone and is incomplete. Of under 400,000 clones in the sample, roughly 90% were seen once. Sequenced sample: PBMCs or T cells enriched from blood (not recorded which). These receptors were obtained from a woman aged 25-40 years who had been exposed to COVID-19. The CDR3 runs from the conserved cysteine through the conserved F or W. D genes are given only for firm matches. A clone size is listed for some rows: how often the clone was seen (once, few, many), or a class if it is expanded.

D	V	J	size	CDR3	DNA
TRBD1	TRBV19	TRBJ1-5	NA	CASSISRGTGNQPQHF	TGTGCCAGTAGTATTTCCAGGGGGACTGGGAATCAGCCCCAGCATTTT
NA	TRBV28	TRBJ1-5	few	CASSRTGFQPQHF	TGTGCCAGCAGTCGTACAGGGTTTCAGCCCCAGCATTTT
TRBD2	TRBV5-4	TRBJ2-7	NA	CASSLVTSGRALYYEQYF	TGTGCCAGCAGCCTCGTTACTAGCGGGAGGGCCCTATACTACGAGCAGTACTTC
TRBD2	TRBV7-8	TRBJ2-1	NA	CASSFSSGSRNEQFF	TGTGCCAGCAGCTTCTCAAGCGGGAGTAGGAATGAGCAGTTCTTC
NA	TRBV29-1	TRBJ2-3	NA	CSVRSGTTDTQYF	TGCAGCGTTAGGAGCGGAACCACAGATACGCAGTATTTT
NA	TRBV5-4	TRBJ2-1	NA	CASSLSSLAASVNNEQFF	TGTGCCAGCAGCTTATCGTCGTTGGCGGCTAGCGTCAACAATGAGCAGTTCTTC
NA	TRBV2	TRBJ2-3	NA	CASTPEAASTDTQYF	TGTGCCAGCACCCCGGAAGCGGCTAGCACAGATACGCAGTATTTT
TRBD1	TRBV19	TRBJ2-7	NA	CASSRTGPYEQYF	TGTGCCAGTAGCAGGACAGGGCCTTACGAGCAGTACTTC
TRBD2	TRBV5-1	TRBJ2-1	NA	CASSTGLAGVGEQFF	TGCGCCAGCAGCACGGGACTAGCGGGAGTCGGTGAGCAGTTCTTC
NA	TRBV9	TRBJ2-5	few	CASSAQHQETQYF	TGTGCCAGCAGCGCACAACACCAAGAGACCCAGTACTTC
NA	TRBV12-3/TRBV12-4	TRBJ2-7	NA	CASSQGSYEQYF	TGTGCCAGCAGCCAAGGGAGCTACGAGCAGTACTTC
TRBD2	TRBV18	TRBJ2-7	NA	CASSPEAGDNEQYF	TGTGCCAGCTCACCAGAGGCGGGAGATAATGAGCAGTACTTC
TRBD1	TRBV28	TRBJ1-3	NA	CASRSGTGLRGNTIYF	TGTGCCAGCAGGTCCGGGACAGGGCTCAGGGGAAACACCATATATTTT
TRBD1	TRBV11-3	TRBJ1-1	NA	CASSSYIGDSKGTEAFF	TGTGCCAGCAGCTCGTATATTGGGGACAGCAAGGGGACTGAAGCTTTCTTT
NA	TRBV7-7	TRBJ2-7	NA	CAIGAGAREQYF	TGTGCCATCGGAGCAGGGGCGAGGGAGCAGTACTTC
NA	TRBV5-8	TRBJ2-6	once	CASSFLTSDWGANVLTF	TGTGCCAGCAGCTTTCTGACGTCCGACTGGGGGGCCAACGTCCTGACTTTC
TRBD1	TRBV19	TRBJ2-4	NA	CASTPRPGQGTSKNIQYF	TGTGCCAGTACCCCCCGGCCGGGACAGGGTACGTCCAAAAACATTCAGTACTTC
TRBD2	TRBV3-1/TRBV3-2	TRBJ2-1	once	CASSQDRLAGGSNEQFF	TGTGCCAGCAGCCAAGATCGGCTAGCGGGAGGTTCCAATGAGCAGTTCTTC
TRBD2	TRBV6-1	TRBJ2-1	NA	CASSEEKTSGRTRSSYNEQFF	TGTGCCAGCAGTGAAGAGAAGACTAGCGGGAGGACCCGTAGCTCCTACAATGAGCAGTTCTTC
NA	TRBV15	TRBJ2-2	NA	CATSEQLNTGELFF	TGTGCCACCAGCGAACAGTTGAACACCGGGGAGCTGTTTTTT
NA	TRBV30	TRBJ1-5	few	CAWSTGGDQPQHF	TGTGCCTGGAGTACGGGGGGCGATCAGCCCCAGCATTTT
TRBD1	TRBV25-1	TRBJ1-1	few	CASSETGGGDTEAFF	TGTGCCAGCAGTGAAACAGGGGGCGGGGACACTGAAGCTTTCTTT
TRBD1	TRBV18	TRBJ1-2	NA	CASSPPGQGQGYTF	TGTGCCAGCTCACCACCGGGACAGGGGCAAGGCTACACCTTC
NA	TRBV4-1	TRBJ2-1	NA	CASSPAERSLNEQFF	TGCGCCAGCAGCCCAGCCGAGCGGAGCCTAAATGAGCAGTTCTTC
NA	TRBV3-1/TRBV3-2	TRBJ2-3	NA	CASSQESHYTQYF	TGTGCCAGCAGCCAAGAATCGCACTATACGCAGTATTTT
NA	TRBV30	TRBJ2-5	NA	CAWSPTGETQYF	TGTGCCTGGAGTCCCACGGGGGAGACCCAGTACTTC
TRBD1	TRBV5-4	TRBJ2-3	NA	CASSLGQGAVDTQYF	TGTGCCAGCAGCTTGGGGCAGGGGGCGGTAGATACGCAGTATTTT
NA	TRBV28	TRBJ1-1	NA	CASSLSGRRDTEAFF	TGTGCCAGCAGTTTAAGCGGACGCCGGGACACTGAAGCTTTCTTT
TRBD2	TRBV4-1	TRBJ2-7	NA	CASSQDRLAETYEQYF	TGCGCCAGCAGCCAAGATCGTCTAGCGGAGACCTACGAGCAGTACTTC
NA	TRBV27	TRBJ2-7	NA	CASSPTGYEQYF	TGTGCCAGCAGTCCGACTGGATACGAGCAGTACTTC
TRBD1	TRBV28	TRBJ2-7	NA	CASRDRDRVVQYF	TGTGCCAGCAGAGACCGGGACAGGGTGGTGCAGTACTTC
NA	TRBV21-1	TRBJ1-1	NA	CARPPPQGSYTEAFF	TGTGCCAGGCCTCCCCCACAGGGGTCTTACACTGAAGCTTTCTTT
TRBD1	TRBV19	TRBJ2-7	NA	CASSPDGQGVYEQYF	TGTGCCAGTAGTCCAGACGGACAGGGGGTTTACGAGCAGTACTTC
NA	TRBV30	TRBJ2-7	NA	CAWMDGSAYEQYF	TGTGCCTGGATGGACGGGAGTGCCTACGAGCAGTACTTC
NA	TRBV27	TRBJ2-7	NA	CASSFSSRYEQYF	TGTGCCAGCAGTTTTTCTTCCCGCTACGAGCAGTACTTC
NA	TRBV10-1	TRBJ1-1	NA	CASSESSGPAFF	TGCGCCAGCAGTGAGTCATCAGGGCCAGCTTTCTTT
NA	TRBV28	TRBJ2-1	few	CASMRALSYNEQFF	TGTGCCAGCATGCGGGCCCTCTCCTACAATGAGCAGTTCTTC
NA	TRBV19	TRBJ2-3	NA	CASSISAARLDGTDTQYF	TGTGCCAGTAGTATTTCGGCGGCACGACTAGATGGAACAGATACGCAGTATTTT
NA	TRBV29-1	TRBJ1-5	NA	CSVEFAGAGPQHF	TGCAGCGTTGAATTTGCAGGGGCTGGGCCCCAGCATTTT
NA	TRBV18	TRBJ2-2	NA	CASSPVLALNTGELFF	TGTGCCAGCTCACCAGTACTAGCCTTGAACACCGGGGAGCTGTTTTTT